The T cell receptor beta chain under discussion was sequenced for a study of response to subunit inactivated influenza vaccine. A few counts support this clonotype. Its specificity is not known. Each CDR3 protein is one row after TCRdb ran MiXCR on the RT-PCR reads. The sample contains 450,000 to 600,000 distinct CDR3 sequences, roughly 8.2% of which appear only once. The J segment lost 3 bases and the V segment lost 5 bases, leaving 12 bases of the junction unmatched. Germline CDR1 SGHTA, CDR2 FQGNSA. The CDR3 runs 17 residues. General observations from the study: Authors suggested each seasonal flu vaccination may recruit only limited numbers of new T cells.

This specimen was PBMCs from blood, taken less than 30 months after vaccination. This chain connects TRBV7-2 to TRBJ2-3, with TRBD2 identical over 9 bases. This receptor was identified in a man aged 50 to 69 who received an inactivated influenza vaccine. For the CDR3, the DNA is TGTGCCAGCAGCGCCGGCCGTAGCGGGGGTGGGACAGATACGCAGTATTTT. Protein: CASSAGRSGGGTDTQYF.